The entry below describes one T cell receptor (beta chain). Antigen: not known. Profiling relied on immunoSEQ multiplex PCR, and the TCRdb table lists in-frame clones only, not all of them. This sample has some 62,000 clones, with 83% found just once. The source of the sample is a study of siplizumab effects on memory and regulatory T cells. The CDR3 runs 13 residues. Germline CDR1 and CDR2: SNHLY and FYNNEI. Trimming stripped 8 bases from V and 1 base from J, with 11 bases between. Findings of the study overall: Proliferating CD4+ or CD8+ clones, roughly 80-96% of them, lacked an assignable naive or memory phenotype.

The sample taken for sequencing was memory CD4+ T cells sorted from blood. This receptor was obtained from a human donor in good health. The chain carries TRBV2 and TRBJ2-5, with D possibly called TRBD1 or TRBD2 (5 bases each). The CDR3 is CASRRDGQETQYF. DNA of the CDR3: TGTGCCAGCCGCCGGGACGGCCAAGAGACCCAGTACTTC.